The sequence of this T cell receptor beta chain was determined in a study of blood T cell repertoires in COVID-19. Generated by immunoSEQ multiplex PCR, the TCRdb table keeps only in-frame clones and is missing some. The sample lists tens of thousands of clones, more than 70% occurring once. Germline CDR1 MGHDK, CDR2 SYGVNS. This CDR3 has 17 amino acids. J gave up 4 bases and V 3 bases, and 9 bases lay outside the gene matches. Sequenced sample: peripheral blood. The chain is built from TRBV25-1 and TRBJ1-2, with TRBD1 identical over 12 bases. The receptor was derived from a man between 45 and 60 years old with active COVID-19. The CDR3, as DNA: TGTGCCAGCAGTGACGCCGGGACAGGGGGCGCGGGCTATGGCTACACCTTC. As protein: CASSDAGTGGAGYGYTF.